This TCR beta chain derives from a study of blood T cell repertoires in COVID-19 (dated by TCRdb to about 2020). Describing the broader study: Samples covering the acute and convalescent phases of COVID-19 were provided by collaborators in the United States, Italy and Spain. The prospective study material was composed of cDNA or gDNA derived from T cells, B-cell-depleted T cells, or PBMCs. Subjects who had been exposed to COVID-19, were actively infected with it, or had recovered from it provided the deeply sampled blood TCRbeta repertoires that made up the dataset. The repertoires were released in a freely available public database intended as a resource for research on the immune response to SARS-CoV-2. Samples were obtained from the ongoing ImmuneRACE study (first 160 participants) and from about 1,300 subjects provided by 6 global collaborators. Sample metadata almost always included a de-identified subject ID, COVID-19 status, age in years and sex. Where available, HLA class I and class II types were obtained from metadata supplied by the sample provider rather than from assay-based typing. Study-wide conclusions, independent of this receptor: Clinical and demographic metadata were provided uncurated, with the amount varying by source and participant.

Whole blood was collected in K2EDTA tubes by collaborating institutions according to the institutions' own protocols. For TCRbeta analysis, collaborator samples were shipped as frozen whole blood, as isolated PBMCs, or as DNA extracted from either sample type. TCRbeta CDR3 regions were amplified from genomic DNA by means of the immunoSEQ Assay, a bias-controlled multiplex PCR. In the original analysis: Nucleated cell counts per sample were estimated from amplification of reference gene primers within the assay. To quantify the absolute abundance of each unique TCRbeta CDR3 rearrangement, sequence reads were collapsed and filtered. Productive Simpson clonality was computed per sample as the square root of Simpson's diversity index over productive rearrangements. TCRdb mirrors the immuneACCESS table, restricted to in-frame sequences. Some clones are absent from its copies; in checked studies, under half trace to an unresolved V gene, and the reason for the others is unknown. For V, J and clone size, that table is used; D and trimming come from the DNA. Within this sample are about 83,000 clones, with roughly 80% of them counted one time only. The ten largest clonotypes hold 15% to 19% of the sample.

Turning to this clone: Its antigen is unknown. Base quality data are lacking; no much larger clone is found one base away.

The sequence was collected from a woman aged 80 or over with acute or convalescent COVID-19. The sample consisted of peripheral blood.

The CDR3 corresponds to CASSATGTSNTGELFF. The DNA is as follows: TGTGCCAGCAGCGCAACCGGGACTTCGAACACCGGGGAGCTGTTTTTT. The sequence is built from TRBV5-4 and TRBJ2-2; matching of 6 bases hints at TRBD2 as the D gene. Including the terminal cysteine and phenylalanine, the CDR3 comprises 16 residues. Here the CDR3 DNA is all that survives: 48 bases in frame from base 1. V lost 4 bases and J lost 0 bases; the stretch between them is 13 bases long. The germline V gene (reference sequence) gives CDR1 as SGHNT and CDR2 as YYREEE.